Below, 22 T cell receptor beta chains from the same sample are listed, as sequenced in a study of blood T cell repertoires in COVID-19. TCRdb's table, derived via immunoSEQ multiplex PCR, lists solely in-frame clones and lacks some. In the table there are approximately 670,000 clones, 75% to 90% of which are singletons. Sequencing input: peripheral blood. The receptors come from a woman between 18 and 29 years old with acute or convalescent COVID-19.

The rearrangement uses TRBV9 and TRBJ2-2; a weak D match, TRBD1 (5 bases). Trimming removed 4 bases at V and 2 bases at J, with 12 bases between. CDR3 length equals 15 residues. Germline lookup yields CDR1 SGDLS and CDR2 YYNGEE. CDR3 sequence (DNA): TGTGCCAGCAGCTCCCGACAGATAAACACCGGGGAGCTGTTTTTT. The encoded protein is CASSSRQINTGELFF.

The chain has TRBV3-1 (or the pseudogene TRBV3-2) and TRBJ2-3, with 12 bases that match TRBD2. Germline CDR1 reads LGHDT; CDR2 reads YNNKEL (reference sequence). Trimming took 4 bases from V and 8 from J; bases not matched to a gene: 10. CDR3 length equals 16 residues. The CDR3 sequence: CASSPRASGGAGTQYF. The CDR3 region has the DNA TGTGCCAGCAGCCCTCGGGCTAGCGGGGGGGCCGGTACGCAGTATTTT.

The chain is built from TRBV10-3 and TRBJ1-4, with D perhaps matching TRBD1 (6 bases). In germline, CDR1 is ENHRY, CDR2 SYGVKD. The CDR3 is 15 residues long. The V gene lost 0 bases and the J gene lost 4 bases, with 9 bases spanning the gap. The CDR3 nucleotides read TGTGCCATCAGTGAGTCGGGGGCAGGTAATGAAAAACTGTTTTTT. It translates to CAISESGAGNEKLFF.

The chain combines TRBV9 with TRBJ2-3; 8 bases line up with TRBD2. The ends lost 4 bases at V and 11 bases at J; junction bases unmatched: 12. The CDR3 contains 14 residues. CDR1 and CDR2 from the germline V gene are SGDLS and YYNGEE. The CDR3: CASSPGGGTSVQYF. The CDR3 nucleotides read TGTGCCAGCAGCCCCGGGGGGGGTACAAGTGTGCAGTATTTT.

The chain links TRBV27 to TRBJ2-1; 10 nucleotides match TRBD1. Germline V gene lookup returns CDR1 MNHEY and CDR2 SMNVEV (reference sequence). Trimming took 6 bases from V and 4 from J; bases not matched to a gene: 6. This CDR3 comprises 15 residues. The DNA of the CDR3 is TGTGCCAGCAGCCTCGACAGGGGGCTATACAATGAGCAGTTCTTC. Translated: CASSLDRGLYNEQFF.

The chain is built from TRBV3-1 (or the pseudogene TRBV3-2) and TRBJ2-7; TRBD2 matches 12 bases. The CDR3 runs to 20 residues. J lost 2 bases, V lost 2 bases, and 16 bases had no gene match. Per the germline V gene, CDR1 is LGHDT and CDR2 is YNNKEL (reference sequence). The chain's CDR3 is CASSQFPGLAGKNDPYEQYF. CDR3 nucleotide sequence: TGTGCCAGCAGCCAATTCCCCGGACTAGCGGGGAAAAACGATCCCTACGAGCAGTACTTC.

The V gene is TRBV7-9, the J gene TRBJ1-1; 9 positions agree with TRBD1. Germline CDR1 and CDR2: SEHNR and FQNEAQ (reference sequence). The junction had 6 bases not matched to a gene; V was cut back by 5 bases and J by 5 bases. The CDR3 is made up of 14 amino acids. The CDR3 region is CASSSGTGRTEAFF. The DNA for the CDR3 is TGTGCCAGCAGCAGTGGGACAGGGCGGACTGAAGCTTTCTTT.

The rearrangement links TRBV18 to TRBJ1-3, with D possibly matching TRBD1 (6 bases). Germline CDR1 reads KGHSH; CDR2 reads LQKENI. Deletions cut 3 bases from V and 0 bases from J, with 9 bases between. The CDR3 sequence is 15 residues long. In nucleotides, the CDR3 is TGTGCCAGCTCACCCCTGGACAGCTCTGGAAACACCATATATTTT. This gives the protein CASSPLDSSGNTIYF.

The sample holds a few counts of this clone. CDR3 coding DNA: TGCGCCAGCAGCCACGGCGACGGTAGGGACAGAGAGAACACCGGGGAGCTGTTTTTT. Its translation: CASSHGDGRDRENTGELFF. V is TRBV4-1 and J is TRBJ2-2; 7 bases agree with TRBD1. Germline V lookup: CDR1 MGHRA, CDR2 YSYEKL. V was clipped by 3 bases and J by 1 base; unmatched bases: 14. This CDR3 has 19 residues.

This clone was counted a few times. The V gene is TRBV30, the J gene TRBJ1-2, with D unresolved. The germline V gene has CDR1 GTSNPN and CDR2 SVGIG (reference sequence). V was cut by 0 bases and J by 4 bases, with 9 bases left in between. The CDR3 is 13 residues long. The CDR3 loop reads CAWSVGVGYGYTF. The DNA of the CDR3 is TGTGCCTGGAGTGTCGGAGTGGGCTATGGCTACACCTTC.

This clone appeared a single time. This rearrangement joins TRBV14 to TRBJ2-7, with 9 positions matching TRBD1. The germline CDR1 and CDR2 sequences are SGHDN and FVKESK. CDR3 length: 15 amino acids. Trimming at V came to 3 bases and at J to 1 base, leaving 4 bases not matched to a gene. CDR3 amino acids: CASSHGTGRSYEQYF. The DNA for the CDR3 is TGTGCCAGCAGCCATGGGACAGGGAGATCCTACGAGCAGTACTTC.

V usage is TRBV25-1 and J usage is TRBJ2-5; TRBD2 is a possible D gene (6 bases). The CDR3 length is 15 residues. CDR1 is MGHDK and CDR2 is SYGVNS in the germline V gene. Trimming pared 2 bases from V and 2 bases from J, leaving 12 bases between. The CDR3 sequence is CASSEIMGRQETQYF. The CDR3 coding sequence is TGTGCCAGCAGTGAAATAATGGGGAGGCAAGAGACCCAGTACTTC. The full variable domain, rest sourced from reference TRBV25-1 and TRBJ2-5, is EADIYQTPRYLVIGTGKKITLECSQTMGHDKMYWYQQDPGMELHLIHYSYGVNSTEKGDLSSESTVSRIRTEHFPLTLESARPSHTSQYLCASSEIMGRQETQYFGPGTRLLVL.

The chain joins TRBV14 to TRBJ1-2, with D perhaps matching TRBD1 (5 bases). From germline, CDR1 is SGHDN and CDR2 FVKESK. The CDR3 extends over 16 amino acids. Trimming left V 0 bases short and J 8 bases short, with 19 bases between. The CDR3 DNA reads as TGTGCCAGCAGCCAAGACAATACGGGACTTGAGGGAGGCTACACCTTC. Amino acid sequence: CASSQDNTGLEGGYTF.

The rearrangement uses TRBV7-6 and TRBJ1-2, with D unclear. V was pared by 5 bases and J by 5 bases, with 18 bases between. The CDR3 consists of 15 residues. Germline assignment: CDR1 SGHVS and CDR2 FNYEAQ. CDR3 protein: CASSPGVISGYGYTF. The CDR3 DNA follows: TGTGCCAGCAGCCCCGGGGTAATAAGCGGATATGGCTACACCTTC.

This clone was seen more than once but under ten times. This chain joins TRBV10-3 and TRBJ2-1, with D possibly being TRBD1 (6 bases). The CDR3 length is 15 residues. Germline CDR1 is ENHRY and CDR2 is SYGVKD. V lost 3 bases and J 0 bases, leaving 9 bases between the germline ends. CDR3 coding DNA: TGTGCCATCAGTGAACAGGGCGACTCCTACAATGAGCAGTTCTTC. Its translation is CAISEQGDSYNEQFF.

This chain uses TRBV24-1 with TRBJ2-5, with D possibly TRBD1 on 6 matching bases. This CDR3 has 13 amino acids. The germline gives CDR1 KGHDR, CDR2 SFDVKD. Trimming took 8 bases from V and 4 from J, leaving 13 bases between them. The CDR3 DNA follows: TGTGCCACCAAGGGGGTTGAGGGAGAGACCCAGTACTTC. It specifies CATKGVEGETQYF.

V and J are TRBV28 and TRBJ1-6; D is undetermined. V was pared by 2 bases and J by 5 bases, with 7 bases between. The CDR3 length is 14 residues. Germline V gene data show CDR1 as MDHEN and CDR2 as SYDVKM. CDR3 loop: CASSLIQNNSPLHF. The CDR3 DNA sequence: TGTGCCAGCAGTTTAATACAGAATAATTCACCCCTCCACTTT. Drawing the rest from reference TRBV28 and TRBJ1-6, the complete variable domain is DVKVTQSSRYLVKRTGEKVFLECVQDMDHENMFWYRQDPGLGLRLIYFSYDVKMKEKGDIPEGYSVSREKKERFSLILESASTNQTSMYLCASSLIQNNSPLHFGNGTRLTVT.

In DNA form, the CDR3 reads TGTGCCACCCGGCTAGCGGGAGAAAATGAGCAGTTCTTC. As protein: CATRLAGENEQFF. The chain links TRBV15 to TRBJ2-1; 10 bases fit TRBD2. The CDR3 spans 13 residues. Germline-derived CDR1 and CDR2 are LNHNV and YYDKDF (reference sequence). V lost 8 bases to trimming and J lost 7 bases; unmatched junction nucleotides: 5.

This clone was seen a few times. The chain has TRBV5-1 and TRBJ1-6; unclear D gene. CDR1 is SGHRS, CDR2 YFSETQ, per germline. The CDR3 extends over 14 amino acids. Trimming stripped 3 bases from V and 6 bases from J, with 10 bases between. The CDR3 protein is CASSSDGVNSPLHF. The CDR3 bases are TGCGCCAGCAGCTCTGACGGGGTTAATTCACCCCTCCACTTT.

J is TRBJ2-7 and V is TRBV12-3 or TRBV12-4; D is uncertain. The CDR3 has 12 residues. The V end was cut by 6 bases, the J end by 2 bases, with 8 bases between. CDR3 residues: CASRYKTYEQYF. DNA for the CDR3: TGTGCCAGCAGATATAAAACCTACGAGCAGTACTTC.

The gene calls are TRBV6-6 and TRBJ2-7; D perhaps matches TRBD1 (6 bases). CDR1 MNHNY and CDR2 SVGAGI come from the germline V gene (reference sequence). V gave up 5 bases and J gave up 2 bases, with 16 bases separating them. This CDR3 has 15 amino acids. This chain's CDR3 is CASSPQGGTAYEQYF. In nucleotides, the CDR3 is TGTGCCAGCAGTCCCCAAGGGGGAACGGCCTACGAGCAGTACTTC.

The V gene is TRBV27, the J gene TRBJ1-2, with unresolved D. V was cut by 5 bases and J by 5 bases, with 12 bases left in between. Germline V gene data show CDR1 as MNHEY and CDR2 as SMNVEV (reference sequence). This CDR3 region has 13 residues. In DNA, the CDR3 is TGTGCCAGCAGTGTGGATGCGACTTATGGCTACACCTTC. Its translation: CASSVDATYGYTF.